This T cell receptor (beta chain) was captured in a study of shared clonotypes between healthy human individuals. The assay was immunoSEQ multiplex PCR, and TCRdb's table has in-frame clones only and misses some. Found here are 2 million to 3 million clones, 93% of them singletons; the top ten hold 0.36%. This CDR3 is built from 13 residues. Per germline, CDR1 SGHRS and CDR2 YFSETQ. V shed 1 base and J shed 8 bases, with 12 bases lying between them. The clonotype comes from a man between 18 and 29 years old in good health. Some clones in this sample may be carry-over from other donors' samples. The J gene is TRBJ1-2, the V gene TRBV5-1, with no clear D. The specimen sequenced was naive CD4+ T cells from PBMCs. Regarding subset: CD45RA+ positively selected. The CDR3 DNA follows: TGCGCCAGCAGCTTGTCCCCGTCGGGAGGCTACACCTTC. Translation: CASSLSPSGGYTF.